A selection of T cell receptor beta chains follows, all from one sample in a study of blood T cells in healthy people across ages. Each CDR3 protein is one row after TCRdb ran MiXCR on the 5' RACE reads. The profile shows hundreds of thousands of distinct CDR3 sequences, over 45% of them singletons. The sequenced material came from blood. These receptors all stem from a man younger than 40 in good health. The CDR3 runs from the conserved cysteine through the conserved F or W. The order of the fields is V gene, D gene, J gene, clone size, CDR3 DNA, CDR3 protein. The D gene is left open where the match is weak. Clone size is shown for a subset of rows, as once, few, many or a class of expanded clone.

TRBV7-9	TRBD1	TRBJ1-2	NA	TGTGCCAGCAGCAGCCTGGGACAGGGGAATGGCTACACCTTC	CASSSLGQGNGYTF
TRBV27	TRBD2	TRBJ2-7	few	TGTGCCAGCAGCACTCTGGGACTAGCGGGAGTAGACGAGCAGTACTTC	CASSTLGLAGVDEQYF
TRBV5-1	NA	TRBJ2-3	NA	TGCGCCAGCAGCTTGTTTATCGGGAGCTCGATAGATACGCAGTATTTT	CASSLFIGSSIDTQYF
TRBV4-2	NA	TRBJ1-5	NA	TGTGCCAGCAGCCAAGTTTTCTCGGGGGAGCCCCAGCATTTT	CASSQVFSGEPQHF
TRBV5-1	TRBD1	TRBJ2-5	NA	TGCGCCAGCAGCTTAGGGACAGGCCCCATTGAGCAGTACTTC	CASSLGTGPIEQYF
TRBV5-1	TRBD1	TRBJ2-3	NA	TGCGCCAGCAGCCGAGACAGGGCTTCCACAGATACGCAGTATTTT	CASSRDRASTDTQYF
TRBV20-1	NA	TRBJ1-2	few	TGCAGTGCTATCACCGGGATCAATGGCTACACCTTC	CSAITGINGYTF
TRBV27	TRBD2	TRBJ2-1	few	TGTGCCAGCAGTTTATACTCCGGCGGGGGGGACAATGAGCAGTTCTTC	CASSLYSGGGDNEQFF
TRBV6-6	NA	TRBJ2-7	NA	TGTGCCAACAGTCATGAGGCCTTCTACGAGCAGTACTTC	CANSHEAFYEQYF
TRBV12-3/TRBV12-4	NA	TRBJ2-2	NA	TGTGCCAGCAGTGTCGCCGGGGAGCTGTTTTTT	CASSVAGELFF
TRBV12-3/TRBV12-4	TRBD2	TRBJ2-1	NA	TGTGCCAGCAGTGGGGGGACTAGCGGTTTCTACAATGAGCAGTTCTTC	CASSGGTSGFYNEQFF
TRBV28	TRBD1	TRBJ2-1	NA	TGTGCCAGCAGTCGGACCCCAGGGACAGGCAACAACAATGAGCAGTTCTTC	CASSRTPGTGNNNEQFF
TRBV7-3	NA	TRBJ2-6	NA	TGTGCCAGCAGCTTGTCACGATCTGGGGCCAACGTCCTGACTTTC	CASSLSRSGANVLTF
TRBV6-2/TRBV6-3	NA	TRBJ2-4	NA	TGTGCCAGCAGGACGTCAGGGAGAGCCAAAAACATTCAGTACTTC	CASRTSGRAKNIQYF
TRBV7-2	NA	TRBJ2-5	many	TGTGCCAGCAGCTTAGCCGGGCAAGGGGAGACCCAGTACTTC	CASSLAGQGETQYF
TRBV4-3	NA	TRBJ2-3	NA	TGCGCCAGCAGCCAAGACTCGAGCACAGATACGCAGTATTTT	CASSQDSSTDTQYF
TRBV5-1	TRBD2	TRBJ2-3	NA	TGCGCCAGCAGCGCCGGACTAGCGGGGGCGAGGGATACGCAGTATTTT	CASSAGLAGARDTQYF
TRBV5-1	TRBD2	TRBJ2-3	many	TGCGCCAGCAGCTTCTTAGCGGGAGTAAGCACAGATACGCAGTATTTT	CASSFLAGVSTDTQYF
TRBV7-2	NA	TRBJ1-6	NA	TGTGCCAGCAGCTTAGGGGTCGTAAATTCACCCCTCCACTTT	CASSLGVVNSPLHF
TRBV20-1	TRBD2	TRBJ2-1	NA	TGCAGTGCTAGACGGGCGAGCGGGGTCGGCAATGAGCAGTTCTTC	CSARRASGVGNEQFF
TRBV20-1	NA	TRBJ2-4	NA	TGCAGTGCATCGACGATAGCCAAAAACATTCAGTACTTC	CSASTIAKNIQYF
TRBV3-1	NA	TRBJ1-6	NA	TGTGCCAGCAGCCAAGATTTTGCGACGGCGAATTCACCCCTCCACTTT	CASSQDFATANSPLHF
TRBV2	NA	TRBJ2-7	NA	TGTGCCAGCAGTGAGCAGAGTTTTCGGGCCGAGCAGTACTTC	CASSEQSFRAEQYF
TRBV6-5	NA	TRBJ1-5	many	TGTGCCAGCAGTTACAGGGGTGGCAATCAGCCCCAGCATTTT	CASSYRGGNQPQHF
TRBV27	NA	TRBJ2-4	NA	TGTGCCAGCATAAGCCTTTCAAACATTCAGTACTTC	CASISLSNIQYF
TRBV28	NA	TRBJ2-4	NA	TGTGCCAGCAGTTTTTACGGGGAAGTACCCAAAAACATTCAGTACTTC	CASSFYGEVPKNIQYF
TRBV20-1	NA	TRBJ2-1	NA	TGCAGTGGGCCAATATCGGGCGGGATCGACAATGAGCAGTTCTTC	CSGPISGGIDNEQFF
TRBV20-1	TRBD2	TRBJ2-1	NA	TGCAGTGCTGGTAGCGGGAGGTTAGATGAGCAGTTCTTC	CSAGSGRLDEQFF
TRBV29-1	NA	TRBJ1-2	NA	TGCAGCGCTGGGGACGGTCTTCTTGGCTATGGCTACACCTTC	CSAGDGLLGYGYTF
TRBV10-3	TRBD1	TRBJ2-3	NA	TGTGCCATTAACAGGGGTGATACGCAGTATTTT	CAINRGDTQYF
TRBV5-4	NA	TRBJ1-2	NA	TGTGCCAGCAGTCAGTTCGGCTCAGGGAGCAGGGGCTACACCTTC	CASSQFGSGSRGYTF
TRBV3-1	TRBD1	TRBJ1-2	NA	TGTGCCAGCAGCCCGCGGACAGGGAAGGTTCGCTACACCTTC	CASSPRTGKVRYTF
TRBV12-3/TRBV12-4	NA	TRBJ2-3	NA	TGTGCCAGCAGCAGGGATTGGAGCCCCACAGATACGCAGTATTTT	CASSRDWSPTDTQYF
TRBV5-4	TRBD2	TRBJ2-5	NA	TGTGCCAGCAGCTTGGGGGTGGCGGGAGAGGGAGAGACCCAGTACTTC	CASSLGVAGEGETQYF
TRBV5-1	NA	TRBJ2-5	NA	TGCGTCAGCAGCTTGGGAGCCAACAGGGTCCAAGAGACCCAGTACTTC	CVSSLGANRVQETQYF
TRBV29-1	NA	TRBJ2-5	few	TGCAGCGTTGTCCGTGTTATGTCAGAAGAGACCCAGTACTTC	CSVVRVMSEETQYF
TRBV10-3	TRBD1	TRBJ1-2	NA	TGTGCCATCCTCCAACAGGGGGCGGATTCTGGCTACACCTTC	CAILQQGADSGYTF
TRBV18	NA	TRBJ2-5	NA	TGTGCCAGCTCACCAACTACACCCGAAGAGACCCAGTACTTC	CASSPTTPEETQYF
TRBV20-1	NA	TRBJ2-4	NA	TGCAGTGCTAGTGTCCCTCTAGCCAAAAACATTCAGTACTTC	CSASVPLAKNIQYF
TRBV28	NA	TRBJ2-5	many	TGTGCCAGCAACGTGGGACGGGAGACCCAGTACTTC	CASNVGRETQYF
TRBV20-1	TRBD1	TRBJ2-5	few	TGCAGTGCTAGAGGACAATGGGACAGAAAAGAGACCCAGTACTTC	CSARGQWDRKETQYF
TRBV12-3/TRBV12-4	NA	TRBJ1-6	few	NA	CASSFLENSPLHF
TRBV29-1	NA	TRBJ2-5	few	TGCAGCGTTGAACTTTCGGAGACCCAGTACTTC	CSVELSETQYF
TRBV25-1	NA	TRBJ1-2	NA	TGTGTCAGCAGTGAATATGATGGGGTGAGGACCGGCCACACCTTC	CVSSEYDGVRTGHTF
TRBV18	NA	TRBJ1-6	NA	TGTGCCAGCTCACCTCAAACAGCGAAGACACCCCTCCACTTT	CASSPQTAKTPLHF
TRBV6-1	NA	TRBJ2-5	NA	TGTGCCAGCAGTGATTGGGGACTCAGCAGTCAGGAGACCCAGTACTTC	CASSDWGLSSQETQYF
TRBV28	NA	TRBJ2-7	NA	TGTGCCAGCAGTGCGAAGACAGGACAGATTTTGAGCTCCTACGAGCAGTACTTC	CASSAKTGQILSSYEQYF
TRBV7-3	TRBD1	TRBJ1-2	NA	TGTGCCAGCAGCCCGGGACAGGGGCTCGGCTACACCTTC	CASSPGQGLGYTF
TRBV12-3/TRBV12-4	NA	TRBJ2-5	NA	TGTGCCAGCAGTTCCCGCCCCGGACAGAATGAGCAGTACTTC	CASSSRPGQNEQYF
TRBV6-2/TRBV6-3	NA	TRBJ2-7	few	TGTGCCAGCAGCTGGGGATCAGGGGACCCCTACGAGCAGTACTTC	CASSWGSGDPYEQYF
TRBV29-1	NA	TRBJ1-2	NA	TGCAGCGTTGAAAGGCAGGCAACCGCGGGGGGCTACACCTTC	CSVERQATAGGYTF
TRBV3-1	NA	TRBJ1-5	few	TGTGCCAGCAGCCAAGGAGGGGGAGTAGAACAGCCCCAGCATTTT	CASSQGGGVEQPQHF
TRBV7-9	NA	TRBJ2-7	NA	TGTGCCAGCAGCTCCCGTTTTGAAAGGGAAACCTACGAGCAGTACTTC	CASSSRFERETYEQYF
TRBV5-1	TRBD1	TRBJ2-1	NA	TGCGCCAGCAGCCTGGGACAGGGGGCCAATGAGCAGTTCTTC	CASSLGQGANEQFF
TRBV3-1	NA	TRBJ2-1	NA	TGTGCCAGCAGCCCAATGCGGAGGGGGACGTACCGTCAGTTCTTC	CASSPMRRGTYRQFF
TRBV20-1	NA	TRBJ2-2	few	TGCAGTGCTAGGGGGCCCCTCGGGTCCGGGGAGCTGTTTTTT	CSARGPLGSGELFF
TRBV7-2	NA	TRBJ2-5	NA	TGTGCCAGCAGACAAGCCGGGACGGTGGCCCAGTACTTC	CASRQAGTVAQYF